The source of this T cell receptor beta chain is a study of shared clonotypes between healthy human individuals. Points from the study as a whole: Sequencing of the sorted subsets was shown by rarefaction to be incomplete despite large depth. Clonotypes not shared had lower generation probabilities than those common to all four donors.

V lost 7 bases and J lost 3, with 12 bases in between. This CDR3 contains 14 residues. Germline CDR1 LNHDA, CDR2 SQIVND (reference sequence). In the case of this clone: Its cognate antigen is unknown.

The material for each subset, its genomic DNA, was split evenly across several immunoSEQ plates. Repertoires were generated with immunoSEQ multiplex PCR, while TCRdb's copy carries only in-frame clones and drops some. This table holds a few million clones, approximately 90% found once. The V gene is TRBV19, the J gene TRBJ2-2; D uncertain. Source material: naive CD4+ T cells sorted from blood. The sample's subset: CD45RA+ positively selected. The sequence was collected from a man in his late teens or twenties in good health. The CDR3 here is CASTITTYTGELFF. The DNA for the CDR3 is TGTGCCAGTACCATAACTACCTACACCGGGGAGCTGTTTTTT.